Listed below are T cell receptor beta chains from one sample, sequenced in a study of shared clonotypes between healthy human individuals. Assay used: immunoSEQ multiplex PCR; TCRdb lists only in-frame clones, some missing. The data hold 980,000 or so clones, with 76% observed a single time. The sequenced sample was memory CD4+ T cells sorted from blood. These receptors originate from a young man in good health. Both conserved end residues are part of each CDR3. Each record gives: D gene, J gene, V gene, clone size, CDR3 protein, CDR3 DNA. A D gene is named only where the DNA matches it firmly. Part of the rows lack a size; the others show once, few, many or a class for expanded clones.

D: .; J: TRBJ1-6; V: TRBV7-2; size: .; CDR3: CASRLGALSYNSPLHF; DNA: TGTGCCAGCAGACTAGGGGCCCTCTCCTATAATTCACCCCTCCACTTT
D: TRBD1; J: TRBJ1-2; V: TRBV2; size: .; CDR3: CASRQQGRDGYTF; DNA: TGTGCCAGCAGACAACAGGGGCGCGATGGCTACACCTTC
D: TRBD2; J: TRBJ2-2; V: TRBV30; size: many; CDR3: CAWSGLADGELFF; DNA: TGTGCCTGGAGTGGGCTAGCGGACGGGGAGCTGTTTTTT
D: TRBD1; J: TRBJ1-1; V: TRBV5-8; size: .; CDR3: CASSSWTGGGHFF; DNA: TGTGCCAGCAGCTCCTGGACAGGAGGGGGGCACTTCTTT
D: .; J: TRBJ2-7; V: TRBV28; size: once; CDR3: CASSFDRFIYEQYF; DNA: TGTGCCAGCAGCTTTGACAGGTTCATTTACGAGCAGTACTTC
D: TRBD1; J: TRBJ2-5; V: TRBV25-1; size: .; CDR3: CASSVGGQVMETQYF; DNA: TGTGCCAGCAGTGTGGGGGGACAGGTCATGGAGACCCAGTACTTC
D: TRBD2; J: TRBJ2-7; V: TRBV18; size: .; CDR3: CASYILGLAGVYEQYF; DNA: TGTGCCAGCTACATTCTCGGGCTAGCGGGAGTCTACGAGCAGTACTTC
D: .; J: TRBJ1-1; V: TRBV27; size: .; CDR3: CASSPRGGGNTEAFF; DNA: TGTGCCAGCAGTCCCCGGGGAGGGGGGAACACTGAAGCTTTCTTT
D: .; J: TRBJ2-7; V: TRBV10-1; size: .; CDR3: CASSAAGTFYEQYF; DNA: TGCGCCAGCAGTGCAGCTGGAACGTTCTACGAGCAGTACTTC
D: .; J: TRBJ1-2; V: TRBV28; size: .; CDR3: CASSRPGLGYGYTF; DNA: TGTGCCAGCAGTAGGCCAGGGCTAGGCTATGGCTACACCTTC
D: .; J: TRBJ2-1; V: TRBV4-3; size: .; CDR3: CASSQDWGAHNEQFF; DNA: TGCGCCAGCAGCCAAGATTGGGGGGCCCATAATGAGCAGTTCTTC
D: .; J: TRBJ2-3; V: TRBV11-3; size: .; CDR3: CASSLRGRGSTDTQYF; DNA: TGTGCCAGCAGCTTAAGAGGCAGGGGAAGCACAGATACGCAGTATTTT
D: TRBD1; J: TRBJ1-6; V: TRBV5-6; size: .; CDR3: CASSPQDRGDSPLHF; DNA: TGTGCCAGCAGCCCCCAAGACAGGGGCGATTCACCCCTCCACTTT
D: .; J: TRBJ2-1; V: TRBV25-1; size: .; CDR3: CASKPADRGEQFF; DNA: TGTGCCAGCAAACCCGCGGACCGTGGTGAGCAGTTCTTC
D: .; J: TRBJ1-5; V: TRBV7-9; size: .; CDR3: CASSLLGQPQHF; DNA: TGTGCCAGCAGCCTACTCGGCCAGCCCCAGCATTTT
D: .; J: TRBJ2-1; V: TRBV30; size: .; CDR3: CAWIRGGSVAYNEQFF; DNA: TGTGCCTGGATTCGCGGTGGGAGTGTTGCCTACAATGAGCAGTTCTTC
D: .; J: TRBJ1-6; V: TRBV4-1; size: .; CDR3: CASSQDGGHNGEVNSPLHF; DNA: TGCGCCAGCAGCCAAGATGGAGGACACAACGGGGAGGTAAATTCACCCCTCCACTTT
D: .; J: TRBJ1-5; V: TRBV7-2; size: many; CDR3: CASSSQQGSNQPQHF; DNA: TGTGCCAGCAGCTCCCAACAGGGAAGCAATCAGCCCCAGCATTTT
D: TRBD2; J: TRBJ2-3; V: TRBV9; size: .; CDR3: CASSAMTSDTQYF; DNA: TGTGCCAGCAGCGCCATGACTAGCGACACGCAGTATTTT
D: TRBD1; J: TRBJ1-3; V: TRBV29-1; size: .; CDR3: CSVRQGNSGNTIYF; DNA: TGCAGCGTTCGACAGGGGAACTCTGGAAACACCATATATTTT
D: TRBD2; J: TRBJ2-5; V: TRBV2; size: once; CDR3: CASSDWLAGEETQYF; DNA: TGTGCCAGCAGTGACTGGCTAGCGGGAGAAGAGACCCAGTACTTC
D: .; J: TRBJ1-1; V: TRBV5-1; size: .; CDR3: CASSPVGRRTLNTEAFF; DNA: TGCGCCAGCAGCCCGGTAGGCAGGCGCACCTTGAACACTGAAGCTTTCTTT
D: .; J: TRBJ2-5; V: TRBV6-6; size: .; CDR3: CASSPGQTQYF; DNA: TGTGCCAGCAGTCCCGGGCAGACCCAGTACTTC
D: .; J: TRBJ1-3; V: TRBV4-3; size: .; CDR3: CASSQERSGNTIYF; DNA: TGCGCCAGCAGCCAAGAGAGGAGTGGAAACACCATATATTTT
D: .; J: TRBJ1-5; V: TRBV29-1; size: .; CDR3: CSVWAGGNQPQHF; DNA: TGCAGCGTCTGGGCGGGGGGCAATCAGCCCCAGCATTTT
D: .; J: TRBJ2-3; V: TRBV6-1; size: .; CDR3: CASTGSTDTQYF; DNA: TGTGCCAGCACGGGGAGCACAGATACGCAGTATTTT
D: .; J: TRBJ2-5; V: TRBV1; size: .; CDR3: CTSTSRTGVTETQYF; DNA: TGCACCAGCACCTCCAGGACAGGGGTCACAGAGACCCAGTACTTC
D: .; J: TRBJ2-5; V: TRBV6-5; size: few; CDR3: CASTPKYF; DNA: TGTGCCAGCACCCCTAAGTACTTC
D: .; J: TRBJ2-7; V: TRBV19; size: once; CDR3: CASRPRGIGGEQYF; DNA: TGTGCCAGTAGACCCCGGGGGATTGGGGGCGAGCAGTACTTC
D: .; J: TRBJ1-1; V: TRBV27; size: once; CDR3: CASSLRGVNTEAFF; DNA: TGTGCCAGCAGTTTAAGGGGTGTTAACACTGAAGCTTTCTTT
D: .; J: TRBJ1-2; V: TRBV19; size: once; CDR3: CASSPWEGPNYGYTF; DNA: TGTGCCAGTAGTCCCTGGGAGGGGCCTAACTATGGCTACACCTTC
D: .; J: TRBJ1-6; V: TRBV11-2; size: .; CDR3: CASSLAASPLHF; DNA: TGTGCCAGCAGCTTAGCGGCTTCACCCCTCCACTTT
D: .; J: TRBJ1-5; V: TRBV29-1; size: .; CDR3: CSVGFTGDSNQPQHF; DNA: TGCAGCGTTGGGTTTACGGGGGATAGCAATCAGCCCCAGCATTTT
D: .; J: TRBJ1-1; V: TRBV6-4; size: .; CDR3: CASSDSSSNEAFF; DNA: TGTGCCAGCAGTGACTCGAGTAGCAATGAAGCTTTCTTT
D: TRBD1; J: TRBJ2-2; V: TRBV6-6; size: .; CDR3: CASSRQGDTGELFF; DNA: TGTGCCAGCAGTAGACAGGGGGACACCGGGGAGCTGTTTTTT
D: .; J: TRBJ1-2; V: TRBV2; size: .; CDR3: CASFEDLQVNYGYTF; DNA: TGTGCCAGCTTTGAGGACCTCCAAGTAAACTATGGCTACACCTTC
D: .; J: TRBJ1-1; V: TRBV18; size: few; CDR3: CASSPPSRALNTEAFF; DNA: TGTGCCAGCTCACCCCCATCCAGGGCGCTGAACACTGAAGCTTTCTTT
D: .; J: TRBJ2-5; V: TRBV27; size: many; CDR3: CASSPTRGETQYF; DNA: TGTGCCAGCAGCCCTACTAGGGGGGAGACCCAGTACTTC
D: .; J: TRBJ1-3; V: TRBV11-2; size: few; CDR3: CASSLDLRPERSGNTIYF; DNA: TGTGCCAGCAGCTTAGATCTCCGACCAGAGCGCTCTGGAAACACCATATATTTT
D: .; J: TRBJ2-5; V: TRBV2; size: .; CDR3: CASSASSVRWETQYF; DNA: TGTGCCAGCAGTGCCTCTAGCGTAAGGTGGGAGACCCAGTACTTC
D: .; J: TRBJ1-2; V: TRBV5-1; size: .; CDR3: CASRDLYGYTF; DNA: TGCGCCAGCCGGGACCTCTATGGCTACACCTTC